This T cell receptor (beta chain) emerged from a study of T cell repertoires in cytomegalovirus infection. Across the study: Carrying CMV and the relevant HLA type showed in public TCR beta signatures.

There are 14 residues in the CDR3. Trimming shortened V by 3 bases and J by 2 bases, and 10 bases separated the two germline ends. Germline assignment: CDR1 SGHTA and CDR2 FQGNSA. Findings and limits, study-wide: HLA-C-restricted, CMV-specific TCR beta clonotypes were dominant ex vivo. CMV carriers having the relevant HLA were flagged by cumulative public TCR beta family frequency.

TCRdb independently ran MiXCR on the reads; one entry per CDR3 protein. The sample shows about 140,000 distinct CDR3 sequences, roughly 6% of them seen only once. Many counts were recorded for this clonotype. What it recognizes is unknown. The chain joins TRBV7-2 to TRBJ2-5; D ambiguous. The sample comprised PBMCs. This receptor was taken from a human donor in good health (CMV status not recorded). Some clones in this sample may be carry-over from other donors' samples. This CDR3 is CASSFNGLQETQYF. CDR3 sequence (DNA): TGTGCCAGCAGCTTTAACGGGTTACAAGAGACCCAGTACTTC. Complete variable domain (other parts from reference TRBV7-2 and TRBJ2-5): GAGVSQSPSNKVTEKGKDVELRCDPISGHTALYWYRQSLGQGLEFLIYFQGNSAPDKSGLPSDRFSAERTGGSVSTLTIQRTQQEDSAVYLCASSFNGLQETQYFGPGTRLLVL.